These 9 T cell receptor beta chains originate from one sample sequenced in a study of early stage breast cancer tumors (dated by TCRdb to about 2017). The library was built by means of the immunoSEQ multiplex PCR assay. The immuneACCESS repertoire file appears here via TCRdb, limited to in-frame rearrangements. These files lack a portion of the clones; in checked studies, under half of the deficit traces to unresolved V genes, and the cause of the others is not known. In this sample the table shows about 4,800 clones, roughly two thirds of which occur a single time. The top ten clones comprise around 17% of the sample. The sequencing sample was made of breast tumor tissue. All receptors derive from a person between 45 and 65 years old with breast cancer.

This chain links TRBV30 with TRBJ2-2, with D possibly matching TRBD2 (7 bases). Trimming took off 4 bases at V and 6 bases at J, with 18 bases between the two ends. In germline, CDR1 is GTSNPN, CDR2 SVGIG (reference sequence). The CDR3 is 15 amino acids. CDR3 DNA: TGTGCCTGGACGGAGGGGGGGTTCGTTTCCGGGGAGCTGTTTTTT. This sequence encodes CAWTEGGFVSGELFF. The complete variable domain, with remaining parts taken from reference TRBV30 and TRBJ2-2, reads SQTIHQWPATLVQPVGSPLSLECTVEGTSNPNLYWYRQAAGRGLQLLFYSVGIGQISSEVPQNLSASRPQDRQFILSSKKLLLSDSGFYLCAWTEGGFVSGELFFGEGSRLTVL.

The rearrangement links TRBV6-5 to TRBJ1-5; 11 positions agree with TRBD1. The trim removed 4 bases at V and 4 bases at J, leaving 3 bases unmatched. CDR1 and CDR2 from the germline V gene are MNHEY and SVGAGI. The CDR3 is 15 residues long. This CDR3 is CASSSGQGENQPQHF. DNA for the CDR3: TGTGCCAGCAGTTCGGGACAGGGGGAAAATCAGCCCCAGCATTTT.

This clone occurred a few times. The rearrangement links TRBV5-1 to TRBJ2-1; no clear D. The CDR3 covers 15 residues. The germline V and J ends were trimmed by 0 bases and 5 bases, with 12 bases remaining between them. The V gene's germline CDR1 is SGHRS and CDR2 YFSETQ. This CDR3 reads CASSLEGRRDNEQFF. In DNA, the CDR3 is TGCGCCAGCAGCTTGGAGGGTAGAAGGGACAATGAGCAGTTCTTC.

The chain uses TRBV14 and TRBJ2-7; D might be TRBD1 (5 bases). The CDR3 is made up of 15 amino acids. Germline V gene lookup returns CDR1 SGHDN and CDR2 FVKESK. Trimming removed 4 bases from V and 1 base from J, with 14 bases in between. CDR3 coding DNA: TGTGCCAGCAGCCGTCACCAGGGCCAATCCTACGAGCAGTACTTC. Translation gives CASSRHQGQSYEQYF.

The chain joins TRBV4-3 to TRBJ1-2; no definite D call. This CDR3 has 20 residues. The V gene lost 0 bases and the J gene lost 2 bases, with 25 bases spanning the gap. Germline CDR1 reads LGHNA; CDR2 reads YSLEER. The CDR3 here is CASSQEVSLGRASTNYGYTF. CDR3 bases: TGCGCCAGCAGCCAAGAAGTCAGCTTGGGAAGGGCCTCAACAAACTATGGCTACACCTTC.

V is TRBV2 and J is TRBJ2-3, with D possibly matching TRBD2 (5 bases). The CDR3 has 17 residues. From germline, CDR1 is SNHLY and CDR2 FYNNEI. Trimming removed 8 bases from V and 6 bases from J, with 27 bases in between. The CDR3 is CASGGLYWITLTDTQYF. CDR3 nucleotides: TGTGCCAGCGGAGGACTTTACTGGATCACGTTGACGGATACGCAGTATTTT.

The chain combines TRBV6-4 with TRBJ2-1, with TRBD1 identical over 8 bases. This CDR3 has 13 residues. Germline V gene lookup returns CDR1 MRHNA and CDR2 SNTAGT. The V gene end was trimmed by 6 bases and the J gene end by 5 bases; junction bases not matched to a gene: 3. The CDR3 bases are TGTGCCAGCAGGGGGACAGGCAACAATGAGCAGTTCTTC. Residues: CASRGTGNNEQFF.

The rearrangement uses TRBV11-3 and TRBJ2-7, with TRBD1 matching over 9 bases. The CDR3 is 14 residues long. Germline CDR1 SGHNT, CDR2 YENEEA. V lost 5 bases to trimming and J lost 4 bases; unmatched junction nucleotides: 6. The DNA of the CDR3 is TGTGCCAGCAGCCAGGGGACAGGGTATTACGAGCAGTACGTC. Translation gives CASSQGTGYYEQYV.

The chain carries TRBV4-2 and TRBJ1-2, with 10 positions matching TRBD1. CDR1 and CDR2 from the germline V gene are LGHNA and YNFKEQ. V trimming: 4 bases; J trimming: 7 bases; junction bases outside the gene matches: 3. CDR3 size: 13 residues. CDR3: CASSPGTGAGYTF. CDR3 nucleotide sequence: TGTGCCAGCAGCCCCGGGACAGGGGCTGGCTACACCTTC.